The 18 T cell receptor beta chains listed next were all sequenced from one sample in a study of T cells in Graves' hyperthyroidism and ophthalmopathy. Amplification yielded TCR beta CDR3 regions, with RNA transcripts as the source. The primer set for the first-round RT-PCR of the TCR CDR3 was HTBI. TCRdb re-called the multiplex PCR reads with MiXCR, one entry per CDR3 protein. The sample has about 570,000 distinct CDR3 sequences, 40% to 55% seen once. Sequenced material: peripheral blood or thyroid tissue (not recorded which). All receptors derive from an adult woman with Graves' disease, either hyperthyroidism or ophthalmopathy (not recorded which).

This clonotype has just a few counts. This may be a read error: a much more frequent sequence differs by one nucleotide. J is TRBJ1-3 and V is TRBV11-2; D may be TRBD1 (5 bases). This CDR3 contains 15 residues. CDR1 and CDR2 from the germline V gene are SGHAT and FQNNGV. CDR3 coding DNA: TGCGCCAGCAGCCAAGAAGGGGTGGCAGGAAACACCATATATTTT. Translating it yields CASSQEGVAGNTIYF.

CDR3 coding DNA: TGTGCCAGCAGCCCGGAGGGGGACGCGGCTAACTATGGCTACACCTTC. This translates into CASSPEGDAANYGYTF. The V gene is TRBV9, the J gene TRBJ1-2; the D gene is possibly TRBD1 (6 bases). Germline CDR1 is SGDLS and CDR2 is YYNGEE. V was cut by 4 bases and J by 0 bases, with 16 bases left in between. This CDR3 is built from 16 residues.

On this clonotype itself: A clone one base away is much larger, so this may be a read error. The chain uses TRBV30 and TRBJ1-2; the D is unclear. The CDR3 spans 10 residues. Germline V gene lookup returns CDR1 GTSNPN and CDR2 SVGIG (reference sequence). Trimming stripped 7 bases from V and 8 bases from J, with 11 bases between. The CDR3 coding sequence is TGTGCCTTAAAGGTGGGGGGCTACACCTTC. This encodes CALKVGGYTF.

This clonotype was found many times. The chain links TRBV4-1 to TRBJ2-7; no clear D. Trimming stripped 0 bases from V and 3 bases from J, with 12 bases between. Germline CDR1 is MGHRA and CDR2 is YSYEKL. This CDR3 region has 15 residues. The CDR3 reads CASSQEPSPYYEQYF. The CDR3 bases are TGCGCCAGCAGCCAAGAACCCAGCCCCTACTACGAGCAGTACTTC.

The V call is TRBV29-1, the J call TRBJ1-1; TRBD1 matches at 9 bases. Germline CDR1 reads SQVTM; CDR2 reads ANQGSEA. V was clipped by 4 bases and J by 4 bases; unmatched bases: 10. The CDR3 has 15 amino acids. CDR3 nucleotides: TGCAGCGTTGCCCCGGGACAGGGCATGAGCACTGAAGCTTTCTTT. Protein: CSVAPGQGMSTEAFF.

The rearrangement joins TRBV13 to TRBJ2-7, with D possibly TRBD1 on 5 matching bases. The CDR3 is 16 residues long. Trimming took 5 bases from V and 2 from J, leaving 19 bases between them. The germline CDR1 and CDR2 sequences are PRHDT and FYEKMQ (reference sequence). The CDR3 bases are TGTGCCAGCAGCCCAAGAGGACAAGACAGCCCCTACGAGCAGTACTTC. It encodes CASSPRGQDSPYEQYF.

This clonotype showed up many times. This chain uses TRBV7-2 with TRBJ1-2; 7 bases are shared with TRBD1. CDR1 SGHTA and CDR2 FQGNSA come from the germline V gene. The V gene end was trimmed by 1 base and the J gene end by 6 bases; junction bases not matched to a gene: 5. This CDR3 has 14 amino acids. CDR3 in DNA: TGTGCCAGCAGCTTAGGTAGAGGGGGCAATGGCTACACCTTC. This encodes CASSLGRGGNGYTF.

The CDR3 DNA is TGTGCCAGCAGCCCTTACTCCTATAATTCACCCCTCCACTTT. This encodes CASSPYSYNSPLHF. The rearrangement joins TRBV7-2 to TRBJ1-6, with D uncertain. This CDR3 is built from 14 residues. Trimming removed 5 bases at V and 0 bases at J, with 5 bases between. The V gene's germline CDR1 is SGHTA and CDR2 FQGNSA.

In its sample, this clonotype was seen many times. The chain has TRBV11-2 and TRBJ2-5; possible D gene TRBD1, 6 bases. V was shortened by 3 bases and J by 7 bases, with 18 bases between the two germline ends. Germline lookup yields CDR1 SGHAT and CDR2 FQNNGV. The CDR3 contains 15 residues. Here the CDR3 reads CASSFIRGPTATQYF. DNA of the CDR3: TGTGCCAGCAGCTTCATCAGGGGCCCCACCGCGACCCAGTACTTC.

In this sample, this clonotype turned up many times. J is TRBJ2-2 and V is TRBV20-1, with 9 bases that match TRBD2. The CDR3 spans 15 residues. In germline, CDR1 is DFQATT, CDR2 SNEGSKA (reference sequence). With V trimmed by 7 bases and J by 4 bases, 10 bases remained unmatched. The CDR3 is CSGVWAGGPTGELFF. In DNA, the CDR3 is TGCAGTGGGGTATGGGCGGGAGGGCCCACCGGGGAGCTGTTTTTT.

In this sample, this clonotype turned up many times. This rearrangement joins TRBV5-6 to TRBJ2-7; TRBD2 aligns across 8 bases. V was pared by 1 base and J by 7 bases, with 10 bases of the junction left unmatched. The CDR3 sequence is 15 residues long. The germline V gene has CDR1 SGHDT and CDR2 YYEEEE. CDR3 protein: CASSLWTSPPGEQYF. CDR3 sequence (DNA): TGTGCCAGCAGCTTGTGGACTAGCCCTCCGGGAGAGCAGTACTTC.

On this clonotype: A read error may explain this, as a much larger clone is one base away. The V gene is TRBV7-9, the J gene TRBJ2-5; TRBD2 agrees at 13 bases. Per the germline V gene, CDR1 is SEHNR and CDR2 is FQNEAQ (reference sequence). J lost 7 bases, V lost 3 bases, and 14 bases had no gene match. The length of the CDR3 is 18 residues. For the CDR3, the DNA is TGTGCCAGCAGCTTTGGACTAGCGGGAGCCCTTGGCGGAGGGACCCAGTACTTC. Its translation: CASSFGLAGALGGGTQYF.

As for this clonotype: It is unclear where the CDR3 begins or ends on the DNA, so no DNA is shown, and the CDR3 is as TCRdb lists it. The chain employs TRBV7-6 and TRBJ2-7; the D call TRBD1 from the table was never checked on the DNA. 20 amino acids form the CDR3, both terminal residues included. Germline loops: CDR1 SGHVS, CDR2 FNYEAQ. CDR3 loop: CDSSIYLCSVPGPSSYEQYF.

This clonotype was observed once. The V and J genes are TRBV5-1 and TRBJ1-6; TRBD1 aligns across 7 bases. Germline trimming cut 1 base from V and 10 bases from J; bases unmatched to any gene: 8. The germline V gene has CDR1 SGHRS and CDR2 YFSETQ. CDR3 size: 15 residues. The CDR3 sequence: CASSLRGGVGSPLHF. CDR3 nucleotide sequence: TGCGCCAGCAGCTTGCGAGGGGGCGTCGGATCACCCCTCCACTTT.

Of note for this clonotype: Compared with germline, one end of the junction differs, possibly owing to a read error. V and J are TRBV2 and TRBJ2-5, with 9 nucleotides matching TRBD2. The CDR3 is made up of 16 amino acids. Per the germline V gene, CDR1 is SNHLY and CDR2 is FYNNEI. CDR3 nucleotide sequence: TGTGCCAGCAGGGAAGGCATTAGCGGGAGCCAAGAGACCCAGTACTTC. This encodes CASREGISGSQETQYF.

This clonotype was recorded many times. The chain has TRBV19 and TRBJ2-7; D is tentatively TRBD1 or TRBD2 (5 bases each). This CDR3 has 13 residues. The V and J ends lost 7 bases and 1 base respectively, with 11 bases between them. Germline CDR1 reads LNHDA; CDR2 reads SQIVND (reference sequence). The CDR3 protein is CASTPGPSYEQYF. The CDR3 DNA sequence: TGTGCCAGTACCCCGGGACCTTCCTACGAGCAGTACTTC.

The chain employs TRBV29-1 and TRBJ1-1, with D possibly matching TRBD1 (6 bases). The CDR3 runs 12 residues. Deletions cut 4 bases from V and 1 base from J, with 7 bases between. Looked up from germline, CDR1 is SQVTM and CDR2 is ANQGSEA. CDR3 loop: CSVAGENTEAFF. The CDR3 DNA reads TGCAGCGTTGCAGGGGAGAACACTGAAGCTTTCTTT.

V gene TRBV29-1 combines with J gene TRBJ1-2; 7 bases are shared with TRBD1. Germline V gene sequence: CDR1 SQVTM, CDR2 ANQGSEA. The CDR3 contains 12 residues. The V and J ends lost 6 bases and 4 bases, in that order; junction bases with no gene match: 5. CDR3 amino acids: CSVQGGGYGYTF. The CDR3 region has the DNA TGCAGCGTCCAAGGGGGCGGCTATGGCTACACCTTC.